This is a list of T cell receptor beta chains from one sample in a study of blood T cell repertoires in COVID-19. The method was immunoSEQ multiplex PCR; TCRdb's version includes in-frame clones alone and lacks a portion of them. The profile covers 150,000 to 180,000 clones, with about 80% appearing a single time and about 31% taken by the ten largest. Sequencing was done on a sample of peripheral blood. Source of these receptors: a woman aged 55-69 years with acute or convalescent COVID-19. Both conserved end residues are trimmed from each CDR3. Each record gives: V gene, J gene, CDR3 protein.

TRBV28	TRBJ1-4	ASSFPQGEKLF
TRBV10-1	TRBJ2-2	ASSERRGGTGELF
TRBV29-1	TRBJ1-1	SVEGQGNTEAF
TRBV28	TRBJ2-1	ASSLGRPNEQF
TRBV6-6	TRBJ1-5	ASSLRRVGGNQPQH
TRBV27	TRBJ2-1	ASTPAGGSSYNEQF
TRBV3-1/TRBV3-2	TRBJ2-1	ASSQDRLAGYNEQF
TRBV18	TRBJ1-3	ASSLTGTSSSGNTIY
TRBV7-9	TRBJ2-1	ASSSSGGYNEQF
TRBV6-5	TRBJ2-7	ASKEGGTYEQY
TRBV10-2	TRBJ1-6	ASSSDSYNSPLH
TRBV6-5	TRBJ1-5	ASSYSSGQPQH
TRBV6-5	TRBJ1-1	ASSLQGAWAF
TRBV4-1	TRBJ2-1	ASSLRVAGNEQF
TRBV3-1/TRBV3-2	TRBJ2-1	ASSQGGQGSYNEQF
TRBV7-2	TRBJ2-1	ASSRTDRGLEDNEQF
TRBV2	TRBJ2-5	ASSKTDNKETQY
TRBV18	TRBJ2-1	ASSPMTGPYNEQF
TRBV7-8	TRBJ1-2	ASSLEATANYGYT
TRBV11-3	TRBJ1-1	ASSGTGGTEAF
TRBV12-3/TRBV12-4	TRBJ1-4	ASTKLTGEKLF
TRBV28	TRBJ1-5	ASSLERGRH
TRBV5-4	TRBJ1-1	ASSSRGRGYTEAF
TRBV19	TRBJ1-5	ASTPQGPNQPQH
TRBV6-5	TRBJ2-5	ASSYAASGGRETQY
TRBV3-1/TRBV3-2	TRBJ1-2	ASSQDSRVGYT
TRBV9	TRBJ2-1	ASSATSGYNEQF
TRBV19	TRBJ1-2	ASKAGGASYGYT
TRBV5-1	TRBJ1-2	ASSLEAGSGYT